Shown below are 30 T cell receptor beta chains from a single sample sequenced in a study of blood T cells in healthy people across ages. Primed by a sample-barcoded 5' primer and a J-beta primer mix, a second PCR proceeded for 7 to 11 cycles. TCRdb itself ran the 5' RACE reads through MiXCR, one entry per CDR3 protein. The data contain 1.2 million to 1.5 million distinct CDR3 sequences, around 42% of them singletons. Sequencing input: blood. These receptor sequences come from a woman aged 18-35 years in good health.

This clonotype has only one observation. V and J are TRBV12-3 or TRBV12-4 and TRBJ2-5; 11 bases are a match to TRBD2. The J call may be mistaken, given a closer DNA end match to TRBJ2-7. This CDR3 is built from 15 residues. CDR3 loop: CASSPRLAGQYEQYF. CDR3 DNA sequence: TGTGCCAGCAGTCCCCGACTAGCGGGGCAGTACGAGCAGTACTTC.

J is TRBJ1-2 and V is TRBV6-2 or TRBV6-3; tentatively, D is TRBD1 (5 bases). The CDR3 is 12 amino acids. In germline, CDR1 is MNHEY, CDR2 SVGEGT. Trimming stripped 10 bases from V and 2 bases from J, with 11 bases between. The CDR3 nucleotides are TGTGCCACAGCCGCAGGGAACTATGGCTACACCTTC. Translated, it gives CATAAGNYGYTF.

V is TRBV24-1 and J is TRBJ2-4; perhaps TRBD1 as D (6 bases). The J call is uncertain, as TRBJ2-7 better fits the DNA end. Germline CDR1 and CDR2: KGHDR and SFDVKD. This CDR3 has 12 residues. Written as DNA, the CDR3 is TGTGCCACCAGTGCACAGGGCTACGAGCAGTACTTC. This sequence encodes CATSAQGYEQYF.

The rearrangement links TRBV6-1 to TRBJ1-5, with D unclear. CDR3 length: 14 amino acids. With 2 bases removed from V and 5 bases from J, the gap between germline ends came to 10 bases. The germline V gene encodes CDR1 MNHNS and CDR2 SASEGT. CDR3 coding DNA: TGTGCCAGCAGTGAATGGGGAGGTGATCAGCCCCAGCATTTT. This gives the protein CASSEWGGDQPQHF.

V usage is TRBV30 and J usage is TRBJ2-3, with 11 bases matching TRBD2. Per the germline V gene, CDR1 is GTSNPN and CDR2 is SVGIG (reference sequence). The CDR3 length is 13 residues. V shed 3 bases and J 5 bases; nucleotides not matched to a gene: 1. The CDR3: CAWRLAGVDTQYF. The CDR3 nucleotides read TGTGCCTGGAGACTAGCGGGAGTAGATACGCAGTATTTT.

This chain joins TRBV12-3 or TRBV12-4 and TRBJ1-4; D perhaps matches TRBD1 (5 bases). Trimming shortened V by 7 bases and J by 8 bases, and 17 bases separated the two germline ends. The CDR3 length is 14 residues. CDR3 sequence (DNA): TGTGCCAGCACTACCGGGACGGGGGGGGAAAAACTGTTTTTT. Protein sequence: CASTTGTGGEKLFF.

DNA for the CDR3: TGCGCCAGCAAGGAACATTCGGGCACAGATACGCAGTATTTT. Its translation is CASKEHSGTDTQYF. V is TRBV5-1 and J is TRBJ2-3; D is uncertain. Germline V gene lookup returns CDR1 SGHRS and CDR2 YFSETQ. This CDR3 region has 14 residues. The germline V and J ends were trimmed by 6 bases and 1 base, with 12 bases remaining between them.

This clonotype was detected once. V gene TRBV2 combines with J gene TRBJ2-1; D may match TRBD1 or TRBD2 (6 bases each). V lost 6 bases and J 9 bases, leaving 21 bases between the germline ends. CDR3 length equals 15 residues. From germline, CDR1 is SNHLY and CDR2 FYNNEI. The CDR3 spells CASRKEGVRAAEQFF. The CDR3 nucleotides read TGTGCCAGCAGGAAGGAGGGGGTTAGGGCGGCTGAGCAGTTCTTC. The full variable domain, its missing parts supplied by reference TRBV2 and TRBJ2-1, is EPEVTQTPSHQVTQMGQEVILRCVPISNHLYFYWYRQILGQKVEFLVSFYNNEISEKSEIFDDQFSVERPDGSNFTLKIRSTKLEDSAMYFCASRKEGVRAAEQFFGPGTRLTVL.

This clonotype was found once. This CDR3 reads CASSQWGGAGGSGKLFF. The CDR3 nucleotides are TGTGCCAGCAGTCAATGGGGGGGGGCAGGGGGCAGTGGAAAACTGTTTTTT. The chain combines TRBV27 with TRBJ1-4, with TRBD1 identical over 8 bases. Trimming removed 5 bases from V and 10 bases from J; junction bases left unmatched: 18. The germline CDR1 and CDR2 sequences are MNHEY and SMNVEV (reference sequence). CDR3 size: 17 residues.

The gene calls are TRBV30 and TRBJ2-4; TRBD2 might be the D (5 bases). V was pared by 6 bases and J by 0 bases, with 9 bases between. The germline CDR1 and CDR2 sequences are GTSNPN and SVGIG (reference sequence). This CDR3 comprises 13 residues. Written as DNA, the CDR3 is TGTGCCTGCTCCGGACTAGCCAAAAACATTCAGTACTTC. Amino acids: CACSGLAKNIQYF.

This clonotype was detected only a few times. The J gene is TRBJ1-5, the V gene TRBV29-1, with no clear D. The CDR3 extends over 13 amino acids. Trimming shortened V by 6 bases and J by 3 bases, and 12 bases separated the two germline ends. Germline CDR1 and CDR2: SQVTM and ANQGSEA. The CDR3 coding sequence is TGCAGCGTGAGGGAGACGGCCAATCAGCCCCAGCATTTT. It is translated as CSVRETANQPQHF.

This clonotype was picked up a small number of times. This sequence joins TRBV6-5 and TRBJ2-2; 7 positions match TRBD2. Germline trimming cut 5 bases from V and 8 bases from J; bases unmatched to any gene: 11. The CDR3 is 15 amino acids. In germline, CDR1 is MNHEY, CDR2 SVGAGI. CDR3 DNA sequence: TGTGCCAGCAGTCTCAGCGGGGCGGTTGGGGGGGAGCTGTTTTTT. Protein: CASSLSGAVGGELFF.

J is TRBJ2-6 and V is TRBV27, with D perhaps matching TRBD1 (5 bases). This CDR3 has 16 amino acids. Per germline, CDR1 MNHEY and CDR2 SMNVEV (reference sequence). V was shortened by 6 bases and J by 4 bases, with 16 bases between the two germline ends. The CDR3 region has the DNA TGTGCCAGCAGACACCTAGGGGTAAGCGGGGCCAACGTCCTGACTTTC. The encoded protein is CASRHLGVSGANVLTF.

The chain is built from TRBV28 and TRBJ2-1, with TRBD2 identical over 8 bases. Germline V CDR1 and CDR2: MDHEN, SYDVKM. The CDR3 totals 15 residues. V shed 5 bases and J 8 bases; nucleotides not matched to a gene: 11. The CDR3 here is CASSQTGLVLDEQFF. The CDR3 DNA follows: TGTGCCAGCAGTCAAACGGGACTAGTCTTGGATGAGCAGTTCTTC.

In its sample, this clonotype was seen once. The CDR3 here is CASSLGQATTDTQYF. CDR3 bases: TGTGCCAGCAGCTTGGGACAGGCCACCACAGATACGCAGTATTTT. The V gene is TRBV5-5, the J gene TRBJ2-3; D is possibly TRBD1 (6 bases). In germline, CDR1 is SGHKS, CDR2 YYEKEE (reference sequence). V lost 0 bases to trimming and J lost 2 bases, with 10 bases between them. This CDR3 is 15 amino acids long.

The chain couples TRBV7-2 to TRBJ1-3, with 10 bases matching TRBD1. Losses at the gene ends were 5 bases for V and 3 bases for J; bases not matched to a gene: 4. The CDR3 contains 15 residues. The V gene's germline CDR1 is SGHTA and CDR2 FQGNSA. CDR3 bases: TGTGCCAGCAGCAGACAGGGGGCAGTTGGAAACACCATATATTTT. Its protein product is CASSRQGAVGNTIYF.

This clonotype was counted between two and nine times. The rearrangement joins TRBV12-3 or TRBV12-4 to TRBJ2-7; D not certain. V was trimmed by 3 bases and J by 6 bases, leaving 9 bases between them. CDR3 length: 12 amino acids. CDR3 region: CASSLSYGEQYF. The CDR3 nucleotides read TGTGCCAGCAGTTTGTCCTATGGCGAGCAGTACTTC.

This clonotype has more than one count but fewer than ten. The V and J genes are TRBV29-1 and TRBJ2-7; the D gene is possibly TRBD2 (6 bases). Germline CDR1 is SQVTM and CDR2 is ANQGSEA. Trimming removed 5 bases from V and 8 bases from J, with 31 bases in between. The CDR3 extends over 17 amino acids. The CDR3 sequence is CSVPPIHTGSNSDQQYF. CDR3 in DNA: TGCAGCGTTCCGCCCATTCACACCGGGAGTAATTCAGATCAGCAGTACTTC.

The J gene is TRBJ1-1, the V gene TRBV28; tentatively, D is TRBD1 (5 bases). Trimming removed 5 bases from V and 11 bases from J, with 21 bases in between. This CDR3 is 14 amino acids long. CDR1 is MDHEN, CDR2 SYDVKM, per germline. CDR3 coding DNA: TGTGCCAGCAGTCCGTCCCAGACAGTCGGGGGGGCTTTCTTT. Encoded protein: CASSPSQTVGGAFF. The variable domain in full, completed from reference TRBV28 and TRBJ1-1, reads DVKVTQSSRYLVKRTGEKVFLECVQDMDHENMFWYRQDPGLGLRLIYFSYDVKMKEKGDIPEGYSVSREKKERFSLILESASTNQTSMYLCASSPSQTVGGAFFGQGTRLTVV.

This clonotype has a count of ten or more. V usage is TRBV10-3 and J usage is TRBJ2-1; D gene uncertain. The CDR3 is 9 residues long. In germline, CDR1 is ENHRY, CDR2 SYGVKD. Trimming removed 9 bases from V and 12 bases from J, with 9 bases in between. CDR3 protein: CAMLGGQFF. The CDR3, as DNA: TGTGCCATGCTAGGTGGGCAGTTCTTC.

This chain connects TRBV20-1 to TRBJ2-3; 9 bases agree with TRBD2. V lost 5 bases, J lost 3 bases, and 9 bases stayed unmatched. Germline CDR1 DFQATT, CDR2 SNEGSKA (reference sequence). This CDR3 is built from 15 residues. This CDR3 is CSALRREGVTDTQYF. Written as DNA, the CDR3 is TGCAGTGCTCTTCGGCGGGAGGGAGTGACAGATACGCAGTATTTT.

This chain uses TRBV28 with TRBJ2-7, with D unclear. V was clipped by 6 bases and J by 7 bases, with 19 bases between them. This CDR3 has 14 amino acids. Germline CDR1 reads MDHEN; CDR2 reads SYDVKM. This CDR3 is CASRPDPNRAEQYF. CDR3 in DNA: TGTGCCAGCAGACCCGACCCCAATAGGGCTGAGCAGTACTTC.

The table lists this clonotype with a few counts. The chain employs TRBV5-1 and TRBJ1-4; no firm D call. Germline assignment: CDR1 SGHRS and CDR2 YFSETQ. The CDR3 extends over 15 amino acids. V was shortened by 1 base and J by 8 bases, with 15 bases between the two germline ends. CDR3 sequence reads: CASSLMAERGEKLFF. In DNA, the CDR3 is TGCGCCAGCAGCTTGATGGCGGAACGCGGGGAAAAACTGTTTTTT.

This chain connects TRBV12-3 or TRBV12-4 to TRBJ1-1; D might be TRBD1 (6 bases). V was cut by 5 bases and J by 4 bases, with 11 bases left in between. This CDR3 has 13 amino acids. CDR3 loop: CASSPGTPTEAFF. The DNA for the CDR3 is TGTGCCAGCAGTCCTGGGACACCCACTGAAGCTTTCTTT.

The V gene is TRBV20-1, the J gene TRBJ2-2, with D possibly being TRBD1 or TRBD2 (5 bases each). This CDR3 region has 15 residues. Between the trimmed V and J ends, which lost 7 bases and 3 bases, there was a span of 18 bases. Germline V gene lookup returns CDR1 DFQATT and CDR2 SNEGSKA (reference sequence). The chain's CDR3 is CSGRPGPGDTGELFF. DNA for the CDR3: TGCAGTGGGAGACCGGGACCTGGGGACACCGGGGAGCTGTTTTTT.

The V and J genes are TRBV20-1 and TRBJ2-3, with 8 bases fitting TRBD2. V shed 1 base, J shed 5 bases, and the junction held 5 bases outside the gene matches. The CDR3 is 14 amino acids. CDR1 DFQATT and CDR2 SNEGSKA come from the germline V gene (reference sequence). The CDR3 is CSARASTSEDTQYF. The CDR3 DNA sequence: TGCAGTGCTAGAGCCTCGACTAGCGAAGATACGCAGTATTTT.

This clonotype was counted a few times. The chain uses TRBV7-2 and TRBJ2-1; D ambiguous. This CDR3 is built from 14 residues. With 1 base removed from V and 13 bases from J, the gap between germline ends came to 17 bases. Per the germline V gene, CDR1 is SGHTA and CDR2 is FQGNSA. The CDR3 DNA sequence: TGTGCCAGCAGCTTAGTAATTTCTCAAGAGACCCAGTTCTTC. Protein sequence: CASSLVISQETQFF.

This clonotype was seen a handful of times. V and J are TRBV18 and TRBJ2-3; D ambiguous. This CDR3 has 15 residues. CDR1 is KGHSH, CDR2 LQKENI, per germline. V shed 4 bases and J shed 2 bases, with 13 bases lying between them. CDR3 loop: CASSQDGPLTDTQYF. The CDR3 region has the DNA TGTGCCAGCTCACAGGACGGACCTCTCACAGATACGCAGTATTTT.

This clonotype was seen a handful of times. This chain links TRBV24-1 with TRBJ2-2; tentatively, D is TRBD1 (6 bases). The CDR3 sequence is 15 residues long. The ends were cut back, 7 bases at V and 3 bases at J, with 14 bases in the middle. Germline loops: CDR1 KGHDR, CDR2 SFDVKD. The DNA for the CDR3 is TGTGCCACCAGCAAAAGGGGGTCGTACACCGGGGAGCTGTTTTTT. Its translation: CATSKRGSYTGELFF.

The J gene is TRBJ2-1, the V gene TRBV10-3; 11 nucleotides match TRBD1. Germline V gives CDR1 ENHRY, CDR2 SYGVKD. The V and J ends lost 9 bases and 6 bases, in that order; junction bases with no gene match: 10. This CDR3 comprises 15 residues. The CDR3 region is CAMGLGDRGSNEQFF. The CDR3 DNA is TGTGCCATGGGACTTGGGGACAGGGGGTCCAATGAGCAGTTCTTC.